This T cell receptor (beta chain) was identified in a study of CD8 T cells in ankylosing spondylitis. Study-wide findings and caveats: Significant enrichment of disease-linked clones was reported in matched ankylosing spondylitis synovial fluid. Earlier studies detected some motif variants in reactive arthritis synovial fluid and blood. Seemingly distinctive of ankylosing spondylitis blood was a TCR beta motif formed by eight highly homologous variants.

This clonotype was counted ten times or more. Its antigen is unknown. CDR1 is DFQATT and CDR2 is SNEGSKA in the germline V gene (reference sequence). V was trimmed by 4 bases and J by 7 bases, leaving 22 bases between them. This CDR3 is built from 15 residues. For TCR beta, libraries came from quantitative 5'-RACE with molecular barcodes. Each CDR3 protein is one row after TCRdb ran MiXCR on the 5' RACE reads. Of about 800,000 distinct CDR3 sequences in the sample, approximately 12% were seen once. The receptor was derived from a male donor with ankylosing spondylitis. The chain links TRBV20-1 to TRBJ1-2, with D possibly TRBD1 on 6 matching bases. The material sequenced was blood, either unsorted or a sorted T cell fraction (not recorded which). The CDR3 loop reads CSAILPYTGHRGYTF. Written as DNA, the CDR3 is TGCAGTGCTATCCTTCCCTATACAGGGCATCGTGGCTACACCTTC.